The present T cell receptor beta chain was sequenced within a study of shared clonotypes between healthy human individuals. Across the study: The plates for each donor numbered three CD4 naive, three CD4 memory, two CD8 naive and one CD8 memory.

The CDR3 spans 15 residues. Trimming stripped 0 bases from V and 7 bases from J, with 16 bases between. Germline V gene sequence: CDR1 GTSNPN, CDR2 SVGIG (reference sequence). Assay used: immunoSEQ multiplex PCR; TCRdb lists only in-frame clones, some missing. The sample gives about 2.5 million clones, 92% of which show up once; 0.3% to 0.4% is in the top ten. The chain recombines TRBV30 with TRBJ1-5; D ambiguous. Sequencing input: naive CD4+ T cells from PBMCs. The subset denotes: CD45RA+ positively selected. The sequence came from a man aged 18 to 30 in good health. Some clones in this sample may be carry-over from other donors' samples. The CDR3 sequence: CAWSVLGAGGQPQHF. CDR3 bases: TGTGCCTGGAGTGTGTTAGGTGCGGGAGGGCAGCCCCAGCATTTT.